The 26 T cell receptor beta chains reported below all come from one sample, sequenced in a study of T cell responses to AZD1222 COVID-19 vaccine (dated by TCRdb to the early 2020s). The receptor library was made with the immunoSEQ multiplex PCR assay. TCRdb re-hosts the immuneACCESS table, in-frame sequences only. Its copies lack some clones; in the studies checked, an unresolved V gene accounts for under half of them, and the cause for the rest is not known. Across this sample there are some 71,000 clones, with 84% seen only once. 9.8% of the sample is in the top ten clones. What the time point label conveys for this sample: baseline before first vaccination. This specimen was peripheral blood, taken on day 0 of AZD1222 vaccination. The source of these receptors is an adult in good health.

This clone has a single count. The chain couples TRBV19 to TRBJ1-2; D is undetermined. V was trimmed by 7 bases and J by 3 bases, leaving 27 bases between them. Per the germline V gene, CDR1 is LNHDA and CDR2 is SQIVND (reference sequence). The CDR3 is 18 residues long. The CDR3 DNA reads TGTGCCAGTACTACAAACGGGTTCCTTCAGGTGACTGACTATGGCTACACCTTC. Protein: CASTTNGFLQVTDYGYTF.

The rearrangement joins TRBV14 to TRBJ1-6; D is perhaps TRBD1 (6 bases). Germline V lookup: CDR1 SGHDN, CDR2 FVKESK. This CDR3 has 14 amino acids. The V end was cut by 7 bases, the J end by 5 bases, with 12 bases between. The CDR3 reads CASIGGSNNSPLHF. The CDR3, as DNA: TGTGCCAGCATAGGGGGGTCGAATAATTCACCCCTCCACTTT.

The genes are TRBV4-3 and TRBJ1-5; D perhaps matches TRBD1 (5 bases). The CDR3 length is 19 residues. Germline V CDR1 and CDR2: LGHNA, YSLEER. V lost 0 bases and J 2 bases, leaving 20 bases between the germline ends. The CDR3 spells CASSQDWLAGWNGNQPQHF. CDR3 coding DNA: TGCGCCAGCAGCCAAGATTGGTTGGCAGGGTGGAACGGCAATCAGCCCCAGCATTTT.

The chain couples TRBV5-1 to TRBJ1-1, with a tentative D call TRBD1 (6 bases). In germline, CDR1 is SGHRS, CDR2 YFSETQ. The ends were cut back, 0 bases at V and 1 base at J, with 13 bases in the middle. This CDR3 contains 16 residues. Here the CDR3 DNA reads TGCGCCAGCAGCTTGGGATTAGGGGGGCCGAACACTGAAGCTTTCTTT. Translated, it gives CASSLGLGGPNTEAFF. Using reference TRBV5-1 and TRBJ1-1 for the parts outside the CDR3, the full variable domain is KAGVTQTPRYLIKTRGQQVTLSCSPISGHRSVSWYQQTPGQGLQFLFEYFSETQRNKGNFPGRFSGRQFSNSRSEMNVSTLELGDSALYLCASSLGLGGPNTEAFFGQGTRLTVV.

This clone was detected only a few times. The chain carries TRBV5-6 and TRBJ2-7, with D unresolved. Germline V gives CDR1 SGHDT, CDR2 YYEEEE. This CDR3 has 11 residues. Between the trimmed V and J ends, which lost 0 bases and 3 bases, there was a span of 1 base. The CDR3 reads CASSLGYEQYF. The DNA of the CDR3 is TGTGCCAGCAGCTTGGGCTACGAGCAGTACTTC.

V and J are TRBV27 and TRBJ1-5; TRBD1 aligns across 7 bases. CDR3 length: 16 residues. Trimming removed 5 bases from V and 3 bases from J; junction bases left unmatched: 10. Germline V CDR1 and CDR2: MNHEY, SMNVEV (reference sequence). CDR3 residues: CASSNTTGDDNQPQHF. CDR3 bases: TGTGCCAGCAGTAACACCACAGGGGACGACAATCAGCCCCAGCATTTT.

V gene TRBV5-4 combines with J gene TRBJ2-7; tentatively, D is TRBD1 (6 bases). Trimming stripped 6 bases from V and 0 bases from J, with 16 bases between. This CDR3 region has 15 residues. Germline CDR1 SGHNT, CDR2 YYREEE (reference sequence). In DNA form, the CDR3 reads TGTGCCAGCACCCGGACAGTTTCTTCCTCCTACGAGCAGTACTTC. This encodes CASTRTVSSSYEQYF. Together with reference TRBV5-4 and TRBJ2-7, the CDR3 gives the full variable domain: ETGVTQSPTHLIKTRGQQVTLRCSSQSGHNTVSWYQQALGQGPQFIFQYYREEENGRGNFPPRFSGLQFPNYSSELNVNALELDDSALYLCASTRTVSSSYEQYFGPGTRLTVT.

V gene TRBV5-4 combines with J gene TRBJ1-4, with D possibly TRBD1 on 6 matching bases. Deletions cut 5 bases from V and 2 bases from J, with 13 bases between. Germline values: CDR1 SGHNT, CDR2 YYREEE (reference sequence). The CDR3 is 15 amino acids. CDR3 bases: TGTGCCAGCAGAAATAACAGGGATACTAATGAAAAACTGTTTTTT. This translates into CASRNNRDTNEKLFF.

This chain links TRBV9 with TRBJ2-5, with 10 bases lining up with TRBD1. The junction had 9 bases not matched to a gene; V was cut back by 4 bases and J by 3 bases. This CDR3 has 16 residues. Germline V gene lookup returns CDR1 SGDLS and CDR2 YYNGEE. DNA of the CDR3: TGTGCCAGCAGCCCTCGACGGGGACAGGGGAAAGAGACCCAGTACTTC. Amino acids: CASSPRRGQGKETQYF.

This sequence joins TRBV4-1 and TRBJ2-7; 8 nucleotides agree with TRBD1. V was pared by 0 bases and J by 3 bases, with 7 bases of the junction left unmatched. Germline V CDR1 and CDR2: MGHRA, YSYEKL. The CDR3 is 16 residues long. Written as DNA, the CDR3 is TGCGCCAGCAGCCAAGATAGGACAGGGACCAACTACGAGCAGTACTTC. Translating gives CASSQDRTGTNYEQYF.

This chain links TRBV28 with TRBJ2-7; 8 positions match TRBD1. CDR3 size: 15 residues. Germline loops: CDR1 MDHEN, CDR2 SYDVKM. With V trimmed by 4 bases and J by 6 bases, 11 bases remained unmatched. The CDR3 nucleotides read TGTGCCAGCAGTTCCCGACAGGGGCGAAGGGGCGAGCAGTACTTC. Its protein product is CASSSRQGRRGEQYF.

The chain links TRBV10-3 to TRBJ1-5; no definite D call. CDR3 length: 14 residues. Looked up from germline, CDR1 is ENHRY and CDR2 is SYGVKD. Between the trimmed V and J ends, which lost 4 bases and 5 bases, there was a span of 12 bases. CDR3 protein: CAISAVGLDQPQHF. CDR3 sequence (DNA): TGTGCCATCAGTGCAGTGGGTTTAGATCAGCCCCAGCATTTT.

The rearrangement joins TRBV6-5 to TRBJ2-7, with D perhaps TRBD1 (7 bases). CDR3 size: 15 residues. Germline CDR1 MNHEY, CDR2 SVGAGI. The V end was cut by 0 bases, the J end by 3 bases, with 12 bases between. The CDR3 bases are TGTGCCAGCAGTTACTCGGCCCAGGGGGGCTACGAGCAGTACTTC. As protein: CASSYSAQGGYEQYF.

The CDR3 region is CASSSLGQGTNTGELFF. CDR3 nucleotide sequence: TGTGCCAGCAGTTCCCTCGGACAGGGTACGAACACCGGGGAGCTGTTTTTT. V and J are TRBV28 and TRBJ2-2; 8 positions match TRBD1. Germline V CDR1 and CDR2: MDHEN, SYDVKM. The ends lost 4 bases at V and 0 bases at J; junction bases unmatched: 7. The CDR3 covers 17 residues.

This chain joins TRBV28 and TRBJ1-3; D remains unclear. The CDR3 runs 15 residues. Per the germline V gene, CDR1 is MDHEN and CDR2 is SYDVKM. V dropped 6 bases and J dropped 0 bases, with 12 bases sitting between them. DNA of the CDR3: TGTGCCAGCAGCTCTTACCCTAGCTCTGGAAACACCATATATTTT. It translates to CASSSYPSSGNTIYF.

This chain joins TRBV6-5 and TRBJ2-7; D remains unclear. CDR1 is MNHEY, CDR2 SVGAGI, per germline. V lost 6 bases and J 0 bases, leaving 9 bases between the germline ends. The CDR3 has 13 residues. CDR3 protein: CASSLTDSYEQYF. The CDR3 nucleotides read TGTGCCAGCAGCCTGACGGACTCCTACGAGCAGTACTTC.

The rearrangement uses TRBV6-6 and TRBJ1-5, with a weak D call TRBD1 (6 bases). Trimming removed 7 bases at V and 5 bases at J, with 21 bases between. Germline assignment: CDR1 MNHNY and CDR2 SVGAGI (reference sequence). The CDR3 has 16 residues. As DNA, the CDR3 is TGTGCCAGCACCAAGATACAGGGTTCTGAGGATCAGCCCCAGCATTTT. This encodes CASTKIQGSEDQPQHF.

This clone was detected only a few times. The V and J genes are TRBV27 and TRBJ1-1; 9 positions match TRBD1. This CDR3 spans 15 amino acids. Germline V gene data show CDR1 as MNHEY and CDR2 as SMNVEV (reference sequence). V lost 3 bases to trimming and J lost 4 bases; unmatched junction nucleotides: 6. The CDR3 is CASSLGTGYPTEAFF. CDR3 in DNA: TGTGCCAGCAGTTTGGGGACAGGGTATCCCACTGAAGCTTTCTTT.

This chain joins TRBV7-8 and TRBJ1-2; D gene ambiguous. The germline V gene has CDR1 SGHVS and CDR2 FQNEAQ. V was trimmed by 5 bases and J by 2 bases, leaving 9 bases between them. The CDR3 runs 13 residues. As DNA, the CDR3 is TGTGCCAGCAGCAGGGAGAGGAACTATGGCTACACCTTC. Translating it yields CASSRERNYGYTF.

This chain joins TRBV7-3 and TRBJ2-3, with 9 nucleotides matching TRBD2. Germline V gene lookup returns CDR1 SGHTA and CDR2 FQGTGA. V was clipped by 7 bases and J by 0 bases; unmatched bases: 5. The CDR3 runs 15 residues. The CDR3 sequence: CASIERGDSTDTQYF. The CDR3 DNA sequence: TGTGCCAGCATCGAGCGGGGGGATAGCACAGATACGCAGTATTTT.

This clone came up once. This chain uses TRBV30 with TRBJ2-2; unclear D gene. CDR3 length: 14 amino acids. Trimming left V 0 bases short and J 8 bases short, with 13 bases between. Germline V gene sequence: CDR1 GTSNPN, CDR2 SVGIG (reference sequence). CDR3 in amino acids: CAWSVVVAAGELFF. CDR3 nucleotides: TGTGCCTGGAGTGTAGTGGTAGCCGCAGGGGAGCTGTTTTTT.

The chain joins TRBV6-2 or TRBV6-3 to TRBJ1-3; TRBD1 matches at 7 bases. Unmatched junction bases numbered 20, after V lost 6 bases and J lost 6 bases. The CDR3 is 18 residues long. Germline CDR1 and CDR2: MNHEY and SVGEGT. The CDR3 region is CASSPILRGRLGLNTIYF. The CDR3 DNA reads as TGTGCCAGCAGCCCTATATTGAGGGGGCGGTTGGGCTTAAACACCATATATTTT.

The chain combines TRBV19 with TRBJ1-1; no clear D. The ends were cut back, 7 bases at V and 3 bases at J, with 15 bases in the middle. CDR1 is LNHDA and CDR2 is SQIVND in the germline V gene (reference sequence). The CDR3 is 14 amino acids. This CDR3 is CASNNLGVYTEAFF. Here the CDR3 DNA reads TGTGCCAGTAACAACCTGGGTGTATACACTGAAGCTTTCTTT. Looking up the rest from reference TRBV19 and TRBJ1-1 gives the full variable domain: DGGITQSPKYLFRKEGQNVTLSCEQNLNHDAMYWYRQDPGQGLRLIYYSQIVNDFQKGDIAEGYSVSREKKESFPLTVTSAQKNPTAFYLCASNNLGVYTEAFFGQGTRLTVV.

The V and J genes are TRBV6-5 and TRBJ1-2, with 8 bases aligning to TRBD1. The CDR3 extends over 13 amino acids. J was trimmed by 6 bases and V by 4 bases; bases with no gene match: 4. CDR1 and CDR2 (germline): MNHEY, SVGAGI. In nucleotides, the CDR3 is TGTGCCAGCAGTTTCTCAGGGGGCGATGGCTACACCTTC. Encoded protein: CASSFSGGDGYTF.

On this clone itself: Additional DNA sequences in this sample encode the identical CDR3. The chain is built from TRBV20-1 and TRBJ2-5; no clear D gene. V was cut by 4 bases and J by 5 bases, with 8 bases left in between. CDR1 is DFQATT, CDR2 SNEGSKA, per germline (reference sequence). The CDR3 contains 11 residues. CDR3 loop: CSAIPGETQYF. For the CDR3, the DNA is TGCAGTGCTATACCCGGCGAGACCCAGTACTTC.

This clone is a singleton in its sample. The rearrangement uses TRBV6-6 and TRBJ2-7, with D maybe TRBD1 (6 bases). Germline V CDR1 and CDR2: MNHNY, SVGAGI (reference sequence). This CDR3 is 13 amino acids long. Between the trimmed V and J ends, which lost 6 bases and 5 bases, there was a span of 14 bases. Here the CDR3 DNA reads TGTGCCAGCAGCTATACAGGGTTCAACGAGCAGTACTTC. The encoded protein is CASSYTGFNEQYF.